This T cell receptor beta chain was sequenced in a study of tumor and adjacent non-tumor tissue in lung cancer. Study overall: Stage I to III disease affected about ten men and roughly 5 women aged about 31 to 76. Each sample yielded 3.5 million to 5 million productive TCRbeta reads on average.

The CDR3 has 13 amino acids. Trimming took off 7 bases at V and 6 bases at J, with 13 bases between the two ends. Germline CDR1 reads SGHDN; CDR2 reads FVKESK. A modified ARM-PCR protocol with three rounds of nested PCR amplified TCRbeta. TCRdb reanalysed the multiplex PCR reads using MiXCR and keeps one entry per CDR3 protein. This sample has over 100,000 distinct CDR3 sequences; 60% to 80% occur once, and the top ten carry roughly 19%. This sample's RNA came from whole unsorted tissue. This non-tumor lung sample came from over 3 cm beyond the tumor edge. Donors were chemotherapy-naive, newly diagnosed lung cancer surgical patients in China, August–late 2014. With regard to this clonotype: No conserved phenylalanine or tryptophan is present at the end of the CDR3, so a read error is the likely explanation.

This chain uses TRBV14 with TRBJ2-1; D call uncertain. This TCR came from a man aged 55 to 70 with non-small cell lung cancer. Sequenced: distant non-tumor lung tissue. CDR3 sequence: CASTSNLSNEQFL. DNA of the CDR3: TGTGCCAGCACCTCCAACTTAAGCAATGAGCAGTTCCTC.